This TCR beta chain is drawn from a study of shared clonotypes between healthy human individuals. From germline, CDR1 is SGHTA and CDR2 FQGNSA. This CDR3 has 13 residues. V was pared by 1 base and J by 6 bases, with 6 bases between. Every subset had its genomic DNA shared out evenly among several immunoSEQ plates. Here immunoSEQ multiplex PCR was the method, and the copy in TCRdb shows in-frame clones only, minus some. Of about 510,000 clones in the sample, 60% to 85% were seen once. V and J are TRBV7-2 and TRBJ2-2; D is uncertain. This sequence originates from a woman aged 35 to 49 in good health. Some clones in this sample may be carry-over from other donors' samples. Sequenced material: PBMCs. The CDR3 protein is CASSLGLAGELFF. Written as DNA, the CDR3 is TGTGCCAGCAGCTTAGGGCTAGCCGGGGAGCTGTTTTTT. Filled out from reference TRBV7-2 and TRBJ2-2, the complete variable domain reads GAGVSQSPSNKVTEKGKDVELRCDPISGHTALYWYRQSLGQGLEFLIYFQGNSAPDKSGLPSDRFSAERTGGSVSTLTIQRTQQEDSAVYLCASSLGLAGELFFGEGSRLTVL.